The rows below give T cell receptor beta chains drawn from one sample of a study of identical twins. TCRdb itself ran the 5' RACE reads through MiXCR, one entry per CDR3 protein. The table lists 1.5 million to 2 million distinct CDR3 sequences, around 29% of them singletons. The sequenced material came from cord blood. These receptors all stem from a newborn girl in good health. Each CDR3 is given with its conserved first and last residue. The D gene is left open where the match is weak. Size values are once, few and many counts, or a class for expanded clones, and some rows have none.

V: TRBV9
size: .
D: .
J: TRBJ2-5
DNA: TGTGCCAGCAGCGTGAGGGGTTGGGGAGAGACCCAGTACTTC
CDR3: CASSVRGWGETQYF

V: TRBV4-2
size: few
D: TRBD1
J: TRBJ2-7
DNA: TGTGCCAGCAGCCAAGTGACAGACAGGGGGTGGTACGAGCAGTACTTC
CDR3: CASSQVTDRGWYEQYF

V: TRBV6-6
size: few
D: TRBD2
J: TRBJ2-1
DNA: TGTGCCAGCAGATCTACGACTAGCGGGGCCTCCTACAATGAGCAGTTCTTC
CDR3: CASRSTTSGASYNEQFF

V: TRBV10-3
size: few
D: TRBD2
J: TRBJ2-1
DNA: TGTGCCATCAGTGAGTCCTTAAGAAAACTCCGGGGGGGTGAGCAGTTCTTC
CDR3: CAISESLRKLRGGEQFF

V: TRBV6-1
size: few
D: .
J: TRBJ2-7
DNA: TGTGCCAGCAGCGATCAGCCGATTAGCTCCTACGAGCAGTACTTC
CDR3: CASSDQPISSYEQYF

V: TRBV27
size: .
D: TRBD2
J: TRBJ2-7
DNA: TGTGCCAGCAGACTCTTACCAGCGGGGTCCTCCTACGAGCAGTACTTC
CDR3: CASRLLPAGSSYEQYF

V: TRBV24-1
size: .
D: .
J: TRBJ1-5
DNA: TGTGCCACCAGTGCCATAGCTTCGGGAGAGGGACCCCGTAATCAGCCCCAGCATTTT
CDR3: CATSAIASGEGPRNQPQHF

V: TRBV6-2/TRBV6-3
size: many
D: .
J: TRBJ2-1
DNA: TGTGCCAGCAGTCGACGACTAGACAATGAGCAGTTCTTC
CDR3: CASSRRLDNEQFF

V: TRBV20-1
size: .
D: .
J: TRBJ2-1
DNA: TGCGGTGCTAGAGATCCGGACCAAGGTCGGAATGAGCAGTTCTTC
CDR3: CGARDPDQGRNEQFF

V: TRBV5-5
size: .
D: .
J: TRBJ1-4
DNA: TGTGCCAGCAGCTTGTCCGGTTCCAATGAAAAACTGTTTTTT
CDR3: CASSLSGSNEKLFF

V: TRBV2
size: few
D: .
J: TRBJ1-6
DNA: TGTGCCAGCAGGGCTGACAGGAGCCTGTATAATTCACCCCTCCACTTT
CDR3: CASRADRSLYNSPLHF

V: TRBV12-3/TRBV12-4
size: few
D: TRBD1
J: TRBJ1-2
DNA: TGTGCCAGCAGTCAGGGACCGGGACAGGGTTTTGGTGGCTACACCTTC
CDR3: CASSQGPGQGFGGYTF

V: TRBV5-1
size: few
D: .
J: TRBJ1-4
DNA: TGCGCCAGCAGCCGATTTAGGGGAACTAATGAAAAACTGTTTTTT
CDR3: CASSRFRGTNEKLFF

V: TRBV2
size: many
D: TRBD1
J: TRBJ2-1
DNA: TGTGCCAGCAGGAACCGGGACAGGAGCTACAATGAGCAGTTCTTC
CDR3: CASRNRDRSYNEQFF

V: TRBV24-1
size: few
D: .
J: TRBJ2-7
DNA: TGTGCCACCAGTGATTATGCGGGACAGAGGCAGTACTTC
CDR3: CATSDYAGQRQYF

V: TRBV11-2
size: few
D: .
J: TRBJ2-5
DNA: TGTGCCAGCAGCTTAGGACGCGCAGAGACCCAGTACTTC
CDR3: CASSLGRAETQYF

V: TRBV5-1
size: .
D: TRBD2
J: TRBJ2-1
DNA: TGCGCCAGCAGCTTGGTACTAGCGGGGGGGGACTCCTACAATGAGCAGTTCTTC
CDR3: CASSLVLAGGDSYNEQFF

V: TRBV11-1
size: few
D: TRBD1
J: TRBJ2-7
DNA: TGTGCCAGCAGCTTACTCCCGGGACAGGGAAACTACGAGCAGTACTTC
CDR3: CASSLLPGQGNYEQYF

V: TRBV6-1
size: few
D: .
J: TRBJ1-5
DNA: TGTGCCAGCAGCGGGACGGTGAGGGTCCAGCCCCAGCATTTT
CDR3: CASSGTVRVQPQHF

V: TRBV7-2
size: few
D: TRBD2
J: TRBJ2-3
DNA: TGTGCCAGCAGCTTAGTAGGCCTAGCGGGAGCGGCAGATACGCAGTATTTT
CDR3: CASSLVGLAGAADTQYF

V: TRBV6-6
size: .
D: TRBD1
J: TRBJ2-1
DNA: TGTGCCAGCAGTGAGCCGGGACAGGGGTACAATGAGCAGTTCTTC
CDR3: CASSEPGQGYNEQFF

V: TRBV19
size: .
D: .
J: TRBJ1-2
DNA: TGTGCCAGTAAAGACAGGCGTTACTATGGCTACACCTTC
CDR3: CASKDRRYYGYTF

V: TRBV6-2/TRBV6-3
size: few
D: TRBD1
J: TRBJ2-5
DNA: TGTGCCAGCAGTTACAGGGACAGACCTCAAGAGACCCAGTACTTC
CDR3: CASSYRDRPQETQYF

V: TRBV21-1
size: few
D: .
J: TRBJ1-5
DNA: TGTGCCAGCAGCAAATACCCTATAGGGTCGGGCGATCAGCCCCAGCATTTT
CDR3: CASSKYPIGSGDQPQHF